Below, one T cell receptor (beta chain) is given with its context. The CDR3 runs 16 residues. The V segment lost 0 bases and the J segment 0 bases; nucleotides outside the gene matches: 3. Germline V gene sequence: CDR1 KGHSH, CDR2 LQKENI. These data belong to a study of PD-L1 blockade in urothelial cancer. Background on the study: The study recovered a median of 141,255 T cells per blood sample.

Only in-frame clones appear in the TCRdb table, and some are missing; sequencing was by immunoSEQ multiplex PCR. This table holds 45,000 to 60,000 clones, around 86% found once. Time point specified: pretreatment peripheral blood. The gene calls are TRBV18 and TRBJ2-7; 9 nucleotides agree with TRBD2. The sequence came from a man in his 70s with urothelial cancer. The source was PBMCs, collected around atezolizumab (anti-PD-L1) treatment. CDR3 sequence (DNA): TGTGCCAGCTCACCACCGGGCGGGAGGGCCTCCTACGAGCAGTACTTC. Residues: CASSPPGGRASYEQYF.